These T cell receptor beta chains were read from a single sample in a study of blood T cell repertoires in COVID-19. TCRdb's table, derived via immunoSEQ multiplex PCR, lists solely in-frame clones and lacks some. The sample includes about 120,000 clones, around 79% of them seen just once. The material sequenced was peripheral blood. These receptors came from a man aged 65 to 85 with acute or convalescent COVID-19. The CDR3 runs from the conserved cysteine through the conserved F or W. A D gene is named only where the DNA matches it firmly. Clone size is shown for a subset of rows, as once, few, many or a class of expanded clone.

-	TRBD1	13	TRBV7-2	TRBJ1-5	CASSPDRDQPQHF	TGTGCCAGCAGCCCCGACAGGGATCAGCCCCAGCATTTT
once	TRBD2	15	TRBV6-5	TRBJ2-7	CASSKSGGALYEQYF	TGTGCCAGCAGCAAAAGCGGGGGGGCCCTCTACGAGCAGTACTTC
-	TRBD1	16	TRBV27	TRBJ2-2	CASSRSRGPGTGELFF	TGTGCCAGCAGCCGCTCGAGGGGGCCGGGGACCGGGGAGCTGTTTTTT
-	TRBD2	20	TRBV28	TRBJ2-1	CASSSPLGLAGGFSYNEQFF	TGTGCCAGCAGTTCGCCCCTGGGACTAGCGGGGGGGTTCTCCTACAATGAGCAGTTCTTC
-	-	17	TRBV14	TRBJ1-3	CASSQPPGTSLGNTIYF	TGTGCCAGCAGCCAACCCCCGGGGACTTCACTCGGAAACACCATATATTTT
once	TRBD1	14	TRBV7-8	TRBJ2-5	CASSRDRALKTQYF	TGTGCCAGCAGCCGAGACAGGGCTTTGAAGACCCAGTACTTC
few	-	15	TRBV4-1	TRBJ1-2	CASSQGRGTNYGYTF	TGCGCCAGCAGCCAAGGGCGGGGGACTAACTATGGCTACACCTTC
-	-	17	TRBV4-3	TRBJ1-4	CASSQTYSGMANEKLFF	TGCGCCAGCAGCCAAACCTACTCGGGGATGGCTAATGAAAAACTGTTTTTT
-	TRBD1	15	TRBV19	TRBJ1-2	CAKRDRGYPNYGYTF	TGTGCCAAACGGGACAGAGGTTACCCTAACTATGGCTACACCTTC
once	-	15	TRBV21-1	TRBJ2-3	CASSKDQGSTDTQYF	TGTGCCAGCAGCAAAGATCAGGGTTCCACAGATACGCAGTATTTT
-	TRBD2	17	TRBV5-6	TRBJ2-1	CASTGEASGGASNEQFF	TGTGCCAGCACCGGGGAGGCTAGCGGGGGGGCTTCCAATGAGCAGTTCTTC
-	TRBD1	14	TRBV6-5	TRBJ1-5	CASTPTGPNQPQHF	TGTGCCAGCACGCCGACAGGGCCCAATCAGCCCCAGCATTTT
once	-	16	TRBV4-2	TRBJ1-3	CASSQDTDKSGNTIYF	TGTGCCAGCAGCCAAGATACAGACAAGTCCGGAAACACCATATATTTT
-	TRBD1	16	TRBV4-1	TRBJ2-2	CASSQGAGGNTGELFF	TGCGCCAGCAGCCAAGGGGCAGGGGGCAACACCGGGGAGCTGTTTTTT
-	-	15	TRBV3-1/TRBV3-2	TRBJ2-7	CASSLGSGGLVEQYF	TGTGCCAGCAGCCTAGGTTCCGGGGGGCTGGTCGAGCAGTACTTC
-	-	18	TRBV19	TRBJ2-4	CASSIGQGFQLAKNIQYF	TGTGCCAGTAGTATAGGGCAGGGATTCCAACTAGCCAAAAACATTCAGTACTTC
-	TRBD1	16	TRBV5-1	TRBJ2-7	CASSPGTGSPTYEQYF	TGCGCCAGCAGCCCGGGGACAGGGTCCCCTACCTACGAGCAGTACTTC
few	TRBD1	15	TRBV11-3	TRBJ1-2	CASSLSQGMNYGYTF	TGTGCCAGCAGCTTGTCACAGGGGATGAACTATGGCTACACCTTC
-	-	16	TRBV6-5	TRBJ1-3	CASSLGTPDTGNTIYF	TGTGCCAGCAGTTTAGGGACTCCGGATACTGGAAACACCATATATTTT